Listed here are 16 T cell receptor beta chains from one sample, sequenced in a study of blood T cells in healthy people across ages (dated by TCRdb to between 2014 and 2017). The library was built by means of 5' RACE. The sample was run on an Illumina HiSeq 2500. A second PCR of about 6 to 11 cycles was run with a J-beta primer mix and a sample-barcoded 5' primer. Using fastp at Q25 and MiXCR, TCRdb reprocessed the public reads and kept productive beta chains. Rows with a matching CDR3 protein are joined into one entry that keeps the most common DNA and genes. The sample records 980,000 or so distinct CDR3 sequences, approximately 49% of which are singletons. The top ten clones comprise roughly 13% of the sample. The sample taken for sequencing was blood. The receptors shown here come from a man aged 30 to 39 in good health.

The V gene is TRBV10-3, the J gene TRBJ1-2; D gene ambiguous. Germline-derived CDR1 and CDR2 are ENHRY and SYGVKD. With 1 base removed from V and 0 bases from J, the gap between germline ends came to 9 bases. The CDR3 totals 15 residues. The CDR3 region has the DNA TGTGCCATCAGTGAGTTTCGGGAAGCTAACTATGGCTACACCTTC. Translation gives CAISEFREANYGYTF.

The chain is built from TRBV20-1 and TRBJ2-7; D is possibly TRBD2 (6 bases). The J call may be faulty, since TRBJ2-5 better matches the DNA end. CDR3 size: 20 residues. CDR1 DFQATT and CDR2 SNEGSKA come from the germline V gene (reference sequence). The CDR3 loop is CSAPSVRGGRNSPRRETQYF. DNA of the CDR3: TGCAGTGCTCCCTCGGTGCGGGGAGGTAGAAATAGTCCAAGGCGGGAGACCCAGTACTTC.

This chain links TRBV9 with TRBJ2-5; no clear D gene. The V and J ends lost 3 bases and 8 bases respectively, with 17 bases between them. This CDR3 has 14 amino acids. CDR1 is SGDLS and CDR2 is YYNGEE in the germline V gene. CDR3 coding DNA: TGTGCCAGCAGCGGAACGTTCTACGCGAGTACCCAGTACTTC. Protein sequence: CASSGTFYASTQYF.

Details on this clonotype: This may be a read error, as it is one base from a much larger clone. This sequence joins TRBV6-2 or TRBV6-3 and TRBJ2-3, with a weak D call TRBD1 (5 bases). Germline lookup yields CDR1 MNHEY and CDR2 SVGEGT. The CDR3 spans 15 residues. Trimming pared 2 bases from V and 6 bases from J, leaving 15 bases between. CDR3 bases: TGTGCCAGCAGTTACGATGGGATTGGGGCGGATACGCAGTATTTT. Amino acids: CASSYDGIGADTQYF.

The J gene is TRBJ2-6, the V gene TRBV6-2 or TRBV6-3; TRBD1 agrees at 8 bases. CDR1 is MNHEY, CDR2 SVGEGT, per germline. This CDR3 region has 19 residues. The junction had 16 bases not matched to a gene; V was cut back by 5 bases and J by 4 bases. Here the CDR3 DNA reads TGTGCCAGCAGTACTCCTCGCGGACAGGGCACAGGCGGGGCCAACGTCCTGACTTTC. This sequence encodes CASSTPRGQGTGGANVLTF.

This rearrangement joins TRBV5-1 to TRBJ2-7; 9 bases fit TRBD1. The V segment lost 4 bases and the J segment 7 bases; nucleotides outside the gene matches: 12. Germline CDR1 reads SGHRS; CDR2 reads YFSETQ. The CDR3 loop spans 15 amino acids. CDR3 protein: CASSIGTGSVNEQYF. Here the CDR3 DNA reads TGCGCCAGCAGCATCGGGACAGGGTCTGTGAATGAGCAGTACTTC.

This clonotype was picked up a small number of times. The genes are TRBV30 and TRBJ2-3; D is uncertain. CDR1 and CDR2 (germline): GTSNPN, SVGIG (reference sequence). V lost 0 bases and J 7 bases, leaving 8 bases between the germline ends. This CDR3 has 12 residues. The CDR3 DNA sequence: TGTGCCTGGAGTGTACTGGAGAATACGCAGTATTTT. Its translation is CAWSVLENTQYF.

The chain is built from TRBV6-5 and TRBJ2-7, with a possible D match to TRBD1 (6 bases). The germline V gene has CDR1 MNHEY and CDR2 SVGAGI. Trimming took off 2 bases at V and 0 bases at J, with 11 bases between the two ends. This CDR3 spans 15 amino acids. CDR3 amino acids: CASSYGGQSSYEQYF. The CDR3 DNA reads TGTGCCAGCAGTTACGGGGGACAAAGCTCCTACGAGCAGTACTTC.

This clonotype was seen a few times. This chain uses TRBV11-2 with TRBJ2-1; 10 bases match TRBD1. The length of the CDR3 is 17 residues. Germline V gene sequence: CDR1 SGHAT, CDR2 FQNNGV. V lost 2 bases to trimming and J lost 3 bases; unmatched junction nucleotides: 7. The CDR3 DNA sequence: TGTGCCAGCAGCTTATCCCTTGGACAGGGGGACTACAATGAGCAGTTCTTC. Amino acids: CASSLSLGQGDYNEQFF.

The count of this clonotype is one. This chain links TRBV15 with TRBJ2-7, with D possibly TRBD2 on 6 matching bases. V gave up 6 bases and J gave up 0 bases, with 12 bases separating them. Germline V gives CDR1 LNHNV, CDR2 YYDKDF (reference sequence). The CDR3 contains 14 residues. The CDR3 DNA reads TGTGCCACCAGAAAGGGAGGTCCCTCCTACGAGCAGTACTTC. This translates into CATRKGGPSYEQYF.

This clonotype was counted only a few times. The chain is built from TRBV12-3 or TRBV12-4 and TRBJ2-3; D remains ambiguous. The length of the CDR3 is 14 residues. The V gene lost 5 bases and the J gene lost 6 bases, with 15 bases spanning the gap. The CDR3 reads CASSPTSPPDTQYF. DNA of the CDR3: TGTGCCAGCAGTCCCACCTCCCCCCCGGATACGCAGTATTTT.

The table lists this clonotype with a few counts. The genes are TRBV5-5 and TRBJ1-2; D unresolved. The CDR3 is 14 residues long. V shed 4 bases and J shed 6 bases, with 16 bases lying between them. Germline V gives CDR1 SGHKS, CDR2 YYEKEE (reference sequence). In nucleotides, the CDR3 is TGTGCCAGCAGCACCCGGACCACCTGGGATGGCTACACCTTC. The encoded protein is CASSTRTTWDGYTF.

This clonotype was found a few times. This chain joins TRBV27 and TRBJ1-5, with D tentatively TRBD1 (5 bases). In germline, CDR1 is MNHEY, CDR2 SMNVEV (reference sequence). V lost 5 bases, J lost 6 bases, and 14 bases lay in between. The CDR3 is 14 residues long. CDR3 residues: CASSAGPGGQPQHF. The CDR3 bases are TGTGCCAGCAGTGCGGGACCGGGTGGTCAGCCCCAGCATTTT.

This clonotype was found once. V usage is TRBV6-1 and J usage is TRBJ2-1; D perhaps matches TRBD1 (6 bases). CDR3 size: 16 residues. The germline gives CDR1 MNHNS, CDR2 SASEGT. Trimming stripped 7 bases from V and 0 bases from J, with 16 bases between. CDR3 sequence: CASTLGQLSSYNEQFF. The CDR3 DNA is TGTGCCAGCACATTAGGACAGCTCAGCTCCTACAATGAGCAGTTCTTC.

The rearrangement joins TRBV24-1 to TRBJ2-5; D call uncertain. The CDR3 has 14 amino acids. Germline CDR1 KGHDR, CDR2 SFDVKD. The germline V and J ends were trimmed by 0 bases and 1 base, with 5 bases remaining between them. CDR3 sequence: CATSDLGSQETQYF. Written as DNA, the CDR3 is TGTGCCACCAGTGATTTGGGGTCCCAAGAGACCCAGTACTTC.

The chain couples TRBV4-2 to TRBJ2-3; 7 positions match TRBD2. Trimming took 1 base from V and 2 from J; bases not matched to a gene: 6. The CDR3 is 16 amino acids. Germline CDR1 LGHNA, CDR2 YNFKEQ. CDR3 loop: CASSQASGDATDTQYF. Written as DNA, the CDR3 is TGTGCCAGCAGCCAAGCAAGCGGGGACGCCACAGATACGCAGTATTTT.